This T cell receptor (beta chain) was recovered during a study of blood T cell repertoires in COVID-19. Whole-study context: Sites in the United States, Italy and Spain provided acute and convalescent COVID-19 samples. Nucleic acid was either cDNA or gDNA, and it came from T cells, B-cell-depleted T cells, or PBMCs.

In the authors' workflow: Amplification from reference gene primers served as the basis for estimated nucleated cell counts. Clones were read by immunoSEQ multiplex PCR, and TCRdb kept only the in-frame ones, dropping some. That table supplies the V and J calls and clone size; D and trimming were determined from the DNA. The sample gives some 270,000 clones, around 88% of which show up once; around 0.84% is in the top ten. V lost 2 bases to trimming and J lost 2 bases, with 18 bases between them. CDR1 and CDR2 (germline): LNHDA, SQIVND (reference sequence). The CDR3 spans 18 residues. The V call is TRBV19, the J call TRBJ1-4, with D possibly being TRBD1 (6 bases). This TCR was sampled from a man aged 30-40 years with acute or convalescent COVID-19. The sequencing input was peripheral blood. As DNA, the CDR3 is TGTGCCAGTAGTATAACAGGGCGGGCCCGATGGACTAATGAAAAACTGTTTTTT. This translates into CASSITGRARWTNEKLFF.